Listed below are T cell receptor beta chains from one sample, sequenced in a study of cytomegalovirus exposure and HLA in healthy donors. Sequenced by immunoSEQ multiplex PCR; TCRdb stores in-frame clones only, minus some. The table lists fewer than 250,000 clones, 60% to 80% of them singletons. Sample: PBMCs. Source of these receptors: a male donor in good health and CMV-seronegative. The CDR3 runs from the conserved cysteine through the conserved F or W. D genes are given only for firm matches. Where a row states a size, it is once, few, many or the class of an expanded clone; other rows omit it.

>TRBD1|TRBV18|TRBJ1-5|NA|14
CASSVTGDNQPQHF
TGTGCCAGCTCAGTTACAGGGGACAATCAGCCCCAGCATTTT
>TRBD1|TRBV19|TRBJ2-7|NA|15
CASSLHRGSTYEQYF
TGTGCCAGTAGTCTGCACAGGGGGTCAACCTACGAGCAGTACTTC
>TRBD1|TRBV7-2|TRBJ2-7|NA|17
CASSPGQGSSEGYEQYF
TGTGCCAGCAGCCCGGGACAGGGATCCTCAGAGGGCTACGAGCAGTACTTC
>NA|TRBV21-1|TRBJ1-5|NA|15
CASSGDRGSNQPQHF
TGTGCCAGCAGCGGAGACAGGGGGAGCAATCAGCCCCAGCATTTT
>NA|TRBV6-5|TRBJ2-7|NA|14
CASSQQRSSYEQYF
TGTGCCAGCAGTCAACAGCGGAGCTCCTACGAGCAGTACTTC
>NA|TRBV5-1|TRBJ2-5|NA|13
CASSLAVGGTQYF
TGCGCCAGCAGCTTGGCGGTCGGGGGGACCCAGTACTTC
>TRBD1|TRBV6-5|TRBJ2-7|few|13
CASSPTGGYEQYF
TGTGCCAGCAGCCCGACAGGGGGCTACGAGCAGTACTTC
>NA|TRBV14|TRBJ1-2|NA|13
CASSQDRSYGYTF
TGTGCCAGCAGCCAAGACAGGTCCTATGGCTACACCTTC
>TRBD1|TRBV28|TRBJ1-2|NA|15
CASTRGQGRGYGYTF
TGTGCCAGCACCCGGGGACAGGGGCGGGGGTATGGCTACACCTTC
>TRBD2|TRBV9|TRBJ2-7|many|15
CASSVGLAGVHEQYF
TGTGCCAGCAGCGTAGGACTAGCGGGAGTCCACGAGCAGTACTTC
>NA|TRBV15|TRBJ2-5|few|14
CATGVGRSQETQYF
TGTGCCACCGGGGTGGGGCGTTCCCAAGAGACCCAGTACTTC
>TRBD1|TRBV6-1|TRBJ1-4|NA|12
CASSATGEKLFF
TGTGCCAGCAGTGCGACAGGGGAAAAACTGTTTTTT
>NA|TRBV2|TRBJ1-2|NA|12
CASRDHSYGYTF
TGTGCCAGCAGAGATCATAGCTATGGCTACACCTTC
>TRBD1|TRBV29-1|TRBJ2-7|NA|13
CSVGTGPYYEQYF
TGCAGCGTCGGGACAGGGCCTTACTACGAGCAGTACTTC
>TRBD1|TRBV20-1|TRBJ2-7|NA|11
CSGDRGLEQYF
TGCAGTGGAGACAGGGGGCTTGAGCAGTACTTC
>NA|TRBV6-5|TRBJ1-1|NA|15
CASSYSGGWDTEAFF
TGTGCCAGCAGTTACTCGGGGGGTTGGGACACTGAAGCTTTCTTT
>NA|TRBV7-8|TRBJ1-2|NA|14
CASSLVGAHYGYTF
TGTGCCAGCAGCTTAGTGGGGGCCCACTATGGCTACACCTTC
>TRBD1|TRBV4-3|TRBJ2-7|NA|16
CASSQSETGLFGEQYF
TGCGCCAGCAGCCAATCCGAGACAGGGCTCTTTGGTGAGCAGTACTTC
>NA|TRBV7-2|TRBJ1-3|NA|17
CASSLVADSSSGNTIYF
TGTGCCAGCAGCTTAGTTGCAGATTCTAGCTCTGGAAACACCATATATTTT
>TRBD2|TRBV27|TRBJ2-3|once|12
CAASGSRDTQYF
TGTGCCGCCAGCGGGAGTAGAGATACGCAGTATTTT
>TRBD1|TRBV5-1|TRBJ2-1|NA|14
CASSLGQGLNEQFF
TGCGCCAGCAGCTTGGGACAGGGGTTAAATGAGCAGTTCTTC
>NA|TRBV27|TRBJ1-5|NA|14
CASSSSGPNQPQHF
TGTGCCAGCAGTTCGTCAGGGCCCAATCAGCCCCAGCATTTT
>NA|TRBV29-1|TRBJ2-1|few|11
CSLGGLNEQFF
TGCAGCCTTGGAGGGTTGAATGAGCAGTTCTTC
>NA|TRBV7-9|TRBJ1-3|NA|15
CASSSSGGEGNTIYF
TGTGCCAGCAGCTCTTCGGGGGGCGAAGGAAACACCATATATTTT
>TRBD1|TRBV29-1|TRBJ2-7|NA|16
CSVVRTGNILGYEQYF
TGCAGCGTTGTACGGACAGGGAACATTTTAGGGTACGAGCAGTACTTC
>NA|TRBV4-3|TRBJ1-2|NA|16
CASSQDRSGENYGYTF
TGCGCCAGCAGCCAAGATCGGTCAGGGGAGAACTATGGCTACACCTTC
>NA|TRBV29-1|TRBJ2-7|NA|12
CSVRRSDYEQYF
TGCAGCGTGCGGCGGAGTGACTACGAGCAGTACTTC
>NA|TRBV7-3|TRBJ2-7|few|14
CASSLGNSGSEQYF
TGTGCCAGCAGCTTGGGGAATAGCGGATCCGAGCAGTACTTC
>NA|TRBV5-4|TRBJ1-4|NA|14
CASSLKGSNEKLFF
TGTGCCAGCAGCTTGAAGGGGTCTAATGAAAAACTGTTTTTT
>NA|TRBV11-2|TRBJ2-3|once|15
CASSLFGTLMDTQYF
TGTGCCAGCAGCTTATTCGGGACTCTCATGGATACGCAGTATTTT
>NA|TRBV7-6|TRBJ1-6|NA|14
CASSLAGVNSPLHF
TGTGCCAGCAGCTTAGCGGGAGTCAATTCACCCCTCCACTTT
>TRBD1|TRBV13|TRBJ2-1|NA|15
CASSSQGSNANEQFF
TGTGCCAGCAGCTCACAGGGGTCCAATGCCAATGAGCAGTTCTTC
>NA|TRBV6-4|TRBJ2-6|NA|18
CASSPEAGAGSGANVLTF
TGTGCCAGCAGCCCAGAGGCAGGGGCAGGCTCTGGGGCCAACGTCCTGACTTTC
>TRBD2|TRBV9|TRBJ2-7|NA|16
CASSHGLAGVSHEQYF
TGTGCCAGCAGCCACGGACTAGCGGGAGTTTCCCACGAGCAGTACTTC
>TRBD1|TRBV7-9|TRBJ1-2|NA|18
CASSRTEGRQGVSDGYTF
TGTGCCAGCAGCCGCACGGAAGGCAGACAGGGGGTGTCTGATGGCTACACCTTC
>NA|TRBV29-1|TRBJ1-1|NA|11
CSVAVNTEAFF
TGCAGCGTGGCCGTTAACACTGAAGCTTTCTTT
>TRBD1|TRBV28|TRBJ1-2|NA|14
CASTRTDRDFGYTF
TGTGCCAGCACCCGGACCGACAGGGACTTTGGCTACACCTTC
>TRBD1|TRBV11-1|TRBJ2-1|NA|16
CATQGTGGLQNNEQFF
TGTGCCACCCAAGGGACAGGGGGCTTACAAAACAATGAGCAGTTCTTC
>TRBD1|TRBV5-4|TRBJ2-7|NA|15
CASSTGTGATVEQYF
TGTGCCAGCAGTACCGGGACAGGGGCGACGGTGGAGCAGTACTTC
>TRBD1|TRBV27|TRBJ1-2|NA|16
CASSPPGQGSVYGYTF
TGTGCCAGCAGTCCCCCGGGACAGGGAAGTGTCTATGGCTACACCTTC